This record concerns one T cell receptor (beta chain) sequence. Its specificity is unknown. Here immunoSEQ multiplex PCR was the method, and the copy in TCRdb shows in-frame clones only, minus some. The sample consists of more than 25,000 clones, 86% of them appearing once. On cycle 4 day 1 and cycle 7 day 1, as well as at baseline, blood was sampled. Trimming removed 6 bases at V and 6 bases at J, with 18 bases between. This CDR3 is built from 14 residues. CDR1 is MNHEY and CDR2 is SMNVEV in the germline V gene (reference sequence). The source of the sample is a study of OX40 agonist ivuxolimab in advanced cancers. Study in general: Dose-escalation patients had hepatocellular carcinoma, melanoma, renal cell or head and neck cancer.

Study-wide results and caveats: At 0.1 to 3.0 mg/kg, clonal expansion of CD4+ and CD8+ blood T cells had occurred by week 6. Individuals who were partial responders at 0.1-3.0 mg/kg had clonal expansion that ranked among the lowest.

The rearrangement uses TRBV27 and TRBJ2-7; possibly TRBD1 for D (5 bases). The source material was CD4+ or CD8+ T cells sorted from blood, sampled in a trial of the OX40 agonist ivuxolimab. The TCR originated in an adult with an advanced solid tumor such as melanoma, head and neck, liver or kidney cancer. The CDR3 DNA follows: TGTGCCAGCAGCCCTACAGACAGTCTCGGCGAGCAGTACTTC. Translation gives CASSPTDSLGEQYF.